One and the same sample provided the 20 T cell receptor beta chains below, sequenced in a study of response to subunit inactivated influenza vaccine. Each CDR3 protein is one row after TCRdb ran MiXCR on the RT-PCR reads. In the table there are fewer than 800,000 distinct CDR3 sequences, 15% to 17% of which are singletons. The sequenced sample was PBMCs from blood, obtained 11 to 12 days after vaccination. The source is a man aged 50 to 60 who received an inactivated influenza vaccine.

This clonotype came up many times. The chain uses TRBV6-2 or TRBV6-3 and TRBJ2-2; a weak D match, TRBD1 (5 bases). V was pared by 0 bases and J by 4 bases, with 15 bases between. CDR1 is MNHEY, CDR2 SVGEGT, per germline. This CDR3 is 17 amino acids long. CDR3 residues: CASSYSISRVRTGELFF. Written as DNA, the CDR3 is TGTGCCAGCAGTTACTCGATATCCAGGGTCCGCACCGGGGAGCTGTTTTTT.

The chain links TRBV20-1 to TRBJ1-5; no clear D gene. Germline V CDR1 and CDR2: DFQATT, SNEGSKA (reference sequence). This CDR3 spans 14 amino acids. Deletions cut 6 bases from V and 1 base from J, with 13 bases between. The CDR3, as DNA: TGCAGTGCCACCTGGACCGAAAGCAATCAGCCCCAGCATTTT. Protein sequence: CSATWTESNQPQHF.

The chain joins TRBV3-1 to TRBJ1-1, with D hard to call. The V end lost 3 bases, the J end lost 0 bases, and 11 bases lay between the germline ends. This CDR3 spans 15 amino acids. Germline values: CDR1 LGHDT, CDR2 YNNKEL (reference sequence). CDR3 region: CASSQGVSLNTEAFF. The DNA of the CDR3 is TGTGCCAGCAGCCAGGGCGTTTCACTGAACACTGAAGCTTTCTTT.

This clonotype came up a few times. This sequence joins TRBV7-6 and TRBJ2-3; a possible D gene is TRBD1 (5 bases). CDR1 SGHVS and CDR2 FNYEAQ come from the germline V gene. The V and J ends lost 1 base and 3 bases respectively, with 17 bases between them. The CDR3 covers 17 residues. This chain's CDR3 is CASSLVGRVKGTDTQYF. The CDR3 region has the DNA TGTGCCAGCAGCTTAGTGGGCAGGGTAAAGGGGACAGATACGCAGTATTTT.

This clonotype was detected a few times. DNA of the CDR3: TGTGCCAGCAGCTTAGTCGCTGGACAGGGGGCGAGGAATGAGCAGTTCTTC. Protein product: CASSLVAGQGARNEQFF. The chain uses TRBV7-2 and TRBJ2-1; TRBD1 agrees at 11 bases. From germline, CDR1 is SGHTA and CDR2 FQGNSA. Trimming removed 1 base from V and 7 bases from J; junction bases left unmatched: 9. This CDR3 has 17 residues.

The J gene is TRBJ2-1, the V gene TRBV3-1; TRBD1 matches 7 bases. The CDR3 contains 15 residues. Germline V CDR1 and CDR2: LGHDT, YNNKEL (reference sequence). V dropped 1 base and J dropped 5; count of bases not matched to a gene: 5. CDR3 in amino acids: CASSQAGTANNEQFF. Written as DNA, the CDR3 is TGTGCCAGCAGCCAAGCCGGGACAGCAAACAATGAGCAGTTCTTC.

This clonotype was counted only a few times. The J gene is TRBJ2-7, the V gene TRBV27; TRBD2 might be the D (6 bases). Per germline, CDR1 MNHEY and CDR2 SMNVEV (reference sequence). This CDR3 is 15 amino acids long. The V end lost 3 bases, the J end lost 0 bases, and 12 bases lay between the germline ends. This CDR3 is CASSLRGLYSYEQYF. The CDR3 nucleotides are TGTGCCAGCAGTTTGCGGGGACTTTACTCCTACGAGCAGTACTTC.

The chain combines TRBV5-1 with TRBJ2-2; TRBD2 is a possible D gene (6 bases). Trimming removed 4 bases at V and 5 bases at J, with 21 bases between. The CDR3 runs 17 residues. Looked up from germline, CDR1 is SGHRS and CDR2 is YFSETQ. The CDR3 region is CASSGTGDATRTGELFF. The CDR3 nucleotides read TGCGCCAGCAGCGGGACGGGGGACGCGACAAGGACCGGGGAGCTGTTTTTT.

This clonotype has a handful of counts. V gene TRBV5-1 combines with J gene TRBJ2-7, with TRBD1 matching 7 bases. Germline V gene data show CDR1 as SGHRS and CDR2 as YFSETQ. CDR3 length equals 17 residues. The ends lost 0 bases at V and 3 bases at J; junction bases unmatched: 12. The CDR3 DNA follows: TGCGCCAGCAGCTTGGATGGGACAACAGGGGAATACTACGAGCAGTACTTC. Translation gives CASSLDGTTGEYYEQYF.

This clonotype was detected a few times. The gene calls are TRBV28 and TRBJ2-1; the D gene is possibly TRBD1 (5 bases). The V and J ends lost 1 base and 6 bases respectively, with 7 bases between them. This CDR3 is 13 amino acids long. Germline V gene data show CDR1 as MDHEN and CDR2 as SYDVKM. The chain's CDR3 is CASSLSGFNEQFF. CDR3 nucleotides: TGTGCCAGCAGTTTATCAGGGTTCAATGAGCAGTTCTTC.

This clonotype was picked up a small number of times. The chain has TRBV10-3 and TRBJ1-1; D is unclear. Trimming removed 0 bases from V and 11 bases from J, with 7 bases in between. The germline CDR1 and CDR2 sequences are ENHRY and SYGVKD. The length of the CDR3 is 11 residues. CDR3 sequence reads: CAISESGGAFF. The CDR3 nucleotides are TGTGCCATCAGTGAGTCGGGCGGGGCTTTCTTT.

The genes are TRBV3-1 and TRBJ2-1; 7 bases are shared with TRBD2. V trimming: 11 bases; J trimming: 4 bases; junction bases outside the gene matches: 23. The CDR3 is 18 residues long. Germline CDR1 is LGHDT and CDR2 is YNNKEL (reference sequence). The CDR3 nucleotides are TGTGCCTGCTGCCATACCCGATTGCGGGAGAAGAGATACAATGAGCAGTTCTTC. This translates into CACCHTRLREKRYNEQFF.

This clonotype was observed a handful of times. The chain uses TRBV7-2 and TRBJ1-2; D might be TRBD1 (6 bases). Between the trimmed V and J ends, which lost 5 bases and 13 bases, there was a span of 20 bases. Per germline, CDR1 SGHTA and CDR2 FQGNSA. This CDR3 spans 13 amino acids. CDR3 amino acids: CASSETRGGYPTF. The CDR3 region has the DNA TGTGCCAGCAGCGAGACCAGGGGCGGCTATCCCACCTTC.

In this sample, this clonotype turned up a few times. V usage is TRBV5-5 and J usage is TRBJ2-3; maybe TRBD2 (5 bases). The CDR3 totals 14 residues. Trimming removed 2 bases from V and 2 bases from J, with 9 bases in between. CDR1 and CDR2 from the germline V gene are SGHKS and YYEKEE (reference sequence). This CDR3 reads CASSLLGNTDTQYF. CDR3 coding DNA: TGTGCCAGCAGCTTACTAGGTAACACAGATACGCAGTATTTT.

This sequence joins TRBV30 and TRBJ2-3; no reliable D call. V was pared by 6 bases and J by 0 bases, with 10 bases between. Germline V lookup: CDR1 GTSNPN, CDR2 SVGIG (reference sequence). This CDR3 is built from 13 residues. Here the CDR3 reads CACEIISTDTQYF. In nucleotides, the CDR3 is TGTGCCTGCGAGATAATCAGCACAGATACGCAGTATTTT.

This chain uses TRBV20-1 with TRBJ2-5, with 8 bases fitting TRBD2. V lost 0 bases, J lost 2 bases, and 5 bases stayed unmatched. The CDR3 runs 15 residues. Germline values: CDR1 DFQATT, CDR2 SNEGSKA (reference sequence). In nucleotides, the CDR3 is TGCAGTGCTAGAGATAGCGCTAGCGGGCAAGAGACCCAGTACTTC. This translates into CSARDSASGQETQYF.

The chain joins TRBV2 to TRBJ2-1; perhaps TRBD2 as D (5 bases). V was clipped by 6 bases and J by 2 bases, with 14 bases between them. This CDR3 is 15 amino acids long. Germline V gene lookup returns CDR1 SNHLY and CDR2 FYNNEI. CDR3 sequence (DNA): TGTGCCAGCAGGAGCTTACGGGGTCCCTACAATGAGCAGTTCTTC. This codes for CASRSLRGPYNEQFF.

V gene TRBV5-1 combines with J gene TRBJ2-3; D is possibly TRBD1 (5 bases). The CDR3 spans 15 residues. V was trimmed by 3 bases and J by 0 bases, leaving 11 bases between them. CDR1 and CDR2 (germline): SGHRS, YFSETQ. CDR3 DNA sequence: TGCGCCAGCAGCTCGACAGCGACTAGCACAGATACGCAGTATTTT. Protein: CASSSTATSTDTQYF.

This clonotype turned up a few times. The J gene is TRBJ2-3, the V gene TRBV3-1; tentative D call: TRBD2 (6 bases). In germline, CDR1 is LGHDT, CDR2 YNNKEL (reference sequence). Trimming took off 4 bases at V and 1 base at J, with 9 bases between the two ends. The CDR3 is 14 residues long. Here the CDR3 DNA reads TGTGCCAGCAGCCGGCCTAGCGGCACAGATACGCAGTATTTT. Translated, it gives CASSRPSGTDTQYF.

The gene calls are TRBV12-3 or TRBV12-4 and TRBJ2-5; a possible D gene is TRBD2 (6 bases). The CDR3 totals 15 residues. Trimming pared 1 base from V and 5 bases from J, leaving 14 bases between. CDR3 nucleotide sequence: TGTGCCAGCAGTTTAGTTGGGGGGAGGATGGAGACCCAGTACTTC. Translating gives CASSLVGGRMETQYF.